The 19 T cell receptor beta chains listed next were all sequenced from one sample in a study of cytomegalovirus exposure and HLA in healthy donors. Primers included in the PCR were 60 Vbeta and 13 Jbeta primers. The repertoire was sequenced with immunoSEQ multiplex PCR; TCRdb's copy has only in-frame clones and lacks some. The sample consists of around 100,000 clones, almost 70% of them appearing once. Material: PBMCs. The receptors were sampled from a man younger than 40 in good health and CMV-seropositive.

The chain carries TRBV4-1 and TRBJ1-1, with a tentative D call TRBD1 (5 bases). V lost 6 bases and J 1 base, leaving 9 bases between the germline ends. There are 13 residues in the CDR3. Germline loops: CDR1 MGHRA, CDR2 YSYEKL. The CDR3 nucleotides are TGCGCCAGCAGTCATCAGGGGAACACTGAAGCTTTCTTT. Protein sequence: CASSHQGNTEAFF.

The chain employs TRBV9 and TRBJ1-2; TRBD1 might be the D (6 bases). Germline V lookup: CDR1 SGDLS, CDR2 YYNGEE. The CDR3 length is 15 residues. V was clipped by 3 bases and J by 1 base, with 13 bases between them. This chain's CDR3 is CASSADSLFNYGYTF. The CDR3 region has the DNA TGTGCCAGCAGCGCGGACAGCCTTTTTAACTATGGCTACACCTTC.

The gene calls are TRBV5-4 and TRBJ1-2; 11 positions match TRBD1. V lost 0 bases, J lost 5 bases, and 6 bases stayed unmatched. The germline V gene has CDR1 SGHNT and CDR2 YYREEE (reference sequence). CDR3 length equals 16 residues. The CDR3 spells CASSLAGTGGAYGYTF. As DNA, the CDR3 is TGTGCCAGCAGCTTGGCCGGGACAGGGGGGGCATATGGCTACACCTTC.

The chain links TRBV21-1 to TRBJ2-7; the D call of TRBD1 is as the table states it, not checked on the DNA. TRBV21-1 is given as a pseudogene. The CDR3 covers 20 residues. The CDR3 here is CASSKLPKRLPGQGDYEQYV. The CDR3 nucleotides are TGTGCCAGCAGCAAACTCCCGAAGCGCCTACCGGGACAGGGGGACTACGAGCAGTACGTC.

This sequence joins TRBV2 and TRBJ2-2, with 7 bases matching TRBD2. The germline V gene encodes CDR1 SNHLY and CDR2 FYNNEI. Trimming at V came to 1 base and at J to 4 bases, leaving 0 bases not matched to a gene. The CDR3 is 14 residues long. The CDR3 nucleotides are TGTGCCAGCAGTGAAGGGGGGGGCACCGGGGAGCTGTTTTTT. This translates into CASSEGGGTGELFF.

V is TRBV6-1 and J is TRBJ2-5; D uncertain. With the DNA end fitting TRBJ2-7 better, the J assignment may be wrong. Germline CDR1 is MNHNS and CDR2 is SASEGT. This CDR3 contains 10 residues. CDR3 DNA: TGTGCCAGCAGTTTATACGAGCAGTACTTC. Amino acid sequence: CASSLYEQYF.

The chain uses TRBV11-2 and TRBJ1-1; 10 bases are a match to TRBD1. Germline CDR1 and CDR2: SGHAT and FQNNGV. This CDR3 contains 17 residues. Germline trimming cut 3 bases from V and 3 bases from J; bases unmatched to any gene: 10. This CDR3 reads CASSFIEPGQGYTEAFF. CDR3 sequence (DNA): TGTGCCAGCAGCTTCATAGAGCCGGGACAGGGGTACACTGAAGCTTTCTTT.

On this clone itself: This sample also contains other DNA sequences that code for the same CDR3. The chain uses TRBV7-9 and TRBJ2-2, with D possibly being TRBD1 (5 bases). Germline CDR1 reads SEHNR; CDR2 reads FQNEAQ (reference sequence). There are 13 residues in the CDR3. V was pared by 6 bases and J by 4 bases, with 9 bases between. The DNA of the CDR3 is TGTGCCAGCAGTCTTCAGGGCACCGGGGAGCTGTTTTTT. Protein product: CASSLQGTGELFF.

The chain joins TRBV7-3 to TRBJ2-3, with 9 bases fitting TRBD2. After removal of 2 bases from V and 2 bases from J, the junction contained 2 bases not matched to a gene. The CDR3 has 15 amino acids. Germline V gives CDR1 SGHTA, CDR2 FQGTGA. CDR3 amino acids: CASSLAGGNTDTQYF. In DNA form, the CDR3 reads TGTGCCAGCAGCTTAGCGGGAGGGAACACAGATACGCAGTATTTT.

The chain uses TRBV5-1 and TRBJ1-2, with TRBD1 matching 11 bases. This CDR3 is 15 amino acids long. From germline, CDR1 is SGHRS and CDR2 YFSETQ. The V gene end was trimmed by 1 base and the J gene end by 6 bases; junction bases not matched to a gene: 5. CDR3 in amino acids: CASSLTRDRGDGYTF. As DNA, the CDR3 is TGCGCCAGCAGCTTGACCCGGGACAGGGGGGATGGCTACACCTTC.

The CDR3 sequence: CASRPRREDEKLFF. The CDR3 DNA reads as TGCGCCAGCAGGCCCAGGAGGGAAGATGAAAAACTGTTTTTT. V gene TRBV10-2 combines with J gene TRBJ1-4, with D uncertain. The CDR3 has 14 amino acids. CDR1 and CDR2 from the germline V gene are WSHSY and SAAADI. Trimming shortened V by 6 bases and J by 6 bases, and 14 bases separated the two germline ends.

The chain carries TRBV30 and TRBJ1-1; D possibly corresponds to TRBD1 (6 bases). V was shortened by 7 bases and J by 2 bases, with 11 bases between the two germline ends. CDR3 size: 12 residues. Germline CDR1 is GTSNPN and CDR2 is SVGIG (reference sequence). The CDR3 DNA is TGTGCCTCCCACAGGGATAACACTGAAGCTTTCTTT. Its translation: CASHRDNTEAFF.

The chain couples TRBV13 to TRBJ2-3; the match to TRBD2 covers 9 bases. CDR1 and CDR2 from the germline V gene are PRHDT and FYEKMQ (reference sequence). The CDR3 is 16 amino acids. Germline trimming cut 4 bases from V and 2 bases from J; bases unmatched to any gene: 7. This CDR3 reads CASSSTTSGLTDTQYF. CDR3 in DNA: TGTGCCAGCAGCTCCACGACTAGCGGACTCACAGATACGCAGTATTTT. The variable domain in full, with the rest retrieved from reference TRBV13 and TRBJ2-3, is AAGVIQSPRHLIKEKRETATLKCYPIPRHDTVYWYQQGPGQDPQFLISFYEKMQSDKGSIPDRFSAQQFSDYHSELNMSSLELGDSALYFCASSSTTSGLTDTQYFGPGTRLTVL.

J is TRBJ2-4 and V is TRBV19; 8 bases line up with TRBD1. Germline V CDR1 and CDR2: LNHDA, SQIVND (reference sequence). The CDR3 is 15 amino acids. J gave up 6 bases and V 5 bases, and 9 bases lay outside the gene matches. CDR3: CASSPLDRVGNIQYF. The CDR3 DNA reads TGTGCCAGTAGTCCTTTGGACAGGGTAGGAAACATTCAGTACTTC.

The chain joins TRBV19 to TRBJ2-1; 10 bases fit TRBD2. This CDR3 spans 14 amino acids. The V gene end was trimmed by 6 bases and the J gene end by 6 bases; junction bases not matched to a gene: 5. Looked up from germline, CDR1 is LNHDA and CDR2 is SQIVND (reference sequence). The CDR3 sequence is CASRQIAGGNEQFF. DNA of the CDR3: TGTGCCAGTAGGCAGATAGCGGGGGGCAATGAGCAGTTCTTC.

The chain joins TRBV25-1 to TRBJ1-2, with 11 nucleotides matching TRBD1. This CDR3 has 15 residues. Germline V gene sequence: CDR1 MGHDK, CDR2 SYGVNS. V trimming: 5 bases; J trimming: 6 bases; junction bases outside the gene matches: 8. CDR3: CASSLDRGLGNGYTF. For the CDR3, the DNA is TGTGCCAGCAGTTTGGACAGGGGGCTAGGTAATGGCTACACCTTC.

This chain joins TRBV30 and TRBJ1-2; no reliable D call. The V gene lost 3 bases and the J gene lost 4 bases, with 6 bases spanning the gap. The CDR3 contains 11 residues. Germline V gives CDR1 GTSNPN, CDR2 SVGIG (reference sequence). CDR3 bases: TGTGCCTGGAGGGCCATCTATGGCTACACCTTC. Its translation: CAWRAIYGYTF.

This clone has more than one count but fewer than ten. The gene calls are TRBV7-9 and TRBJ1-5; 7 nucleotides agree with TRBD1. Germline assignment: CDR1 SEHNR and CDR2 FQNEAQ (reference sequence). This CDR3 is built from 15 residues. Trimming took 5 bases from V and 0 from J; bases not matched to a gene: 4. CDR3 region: CASSPQGDSNQPQHF. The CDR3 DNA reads TGTGCCAGCAGCCCGCAGGGGGATAGCAATCAGCCCCAGCATTTT.

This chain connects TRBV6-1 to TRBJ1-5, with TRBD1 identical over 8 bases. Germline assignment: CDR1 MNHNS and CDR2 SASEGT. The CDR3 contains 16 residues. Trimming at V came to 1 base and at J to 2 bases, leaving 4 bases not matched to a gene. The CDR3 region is CASSEETGVGNQPQHF. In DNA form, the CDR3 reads TGTGCCAGCAGTGAAGAGACAGGGGTAGGCAATCAGCCCCAGCATTTT.